This TCR beta chain was sequenced during a study of cytomegalovirus exposure and HLA in healthy donors. Study outcomes and limitations: Presence/absence comparisons presumed near-even sequencing depth among donors.

Germline CDR1 is MNHNS and CDR2 is SASEGT. With 0 bases clipped from V and 5 bases from J, the junction kept 8 bases outside the gene matches. This CDR3 has 16 residues. The PCR contained 60 Vbeta and 13 Jbeta primers. Sequencing used immunoSEQ multiplex PCR; TCRdb keeps in-frame clones, though not all of them. The sample lists roughly 120,000 clones, about 80% seen once, with 2.5% to 3.5% in the top ten. Comments on this clone: What it binds is unknown.

Sequenced: PBMCs. This receptor was identified in a male donor in good health and CMV-seronegative. The chain uses TRBV6-1 and TRBJ1-2, with 8 bases lining up with TRBD1. The CDR3 loop reads CASSEAGTGHIYGYTF. CDR3 coding DNA: TGTGCCAGCAGTGAAGCGGGGACAGGCCATATATATGGCTACACCTTC.